The 6 T cell receptor beta chains below come from one sample, sequenced in a study of cytomegalovirus exposure and HLA in healthy donors (dated by TCRdb to between 2016 and 2019). To prepare the library, the immunoSEQ multiplex PCR assay was applied. For the multiplex PCR, a mixture combining 60 forward primers for TCR Vbeta segments and 13 reverse primers for TCR Jbeta segments was used. The clones in this table, taken by TCRdb from immuneACCESS, are in-frame only. Not every clone is retained; where verified, under half of the shortfall comes from an unresolved V gene, and the cause of the rest is unknown. Across this sample there are about 64,000 clones, with about 85% seen only once. The ten largest clones take up roughly 10% of the sample. The sample consisted of PBMCs. The source is a female donor in good health and CMV-seronegative.

J is TRBJ2-3 and V is TRBV9; maybe TRBD2 (6 bases). V shed 0 bases and J shed 0 bases, with 11 bases lying between them. The CDR3 is made up of 16 amino acids. Germline CDR1 SGDLS, CDR2 YYNGEE. This CDR3 reads CASSVGGSGSTDTQYF. The CDR3 bases are TGTGCCAGCAGCGTAGGAGGTAGCGGTAGCACAGATACGCAGTATTTT.

V and J are TRBV29-1 and TRBJ1-1; D may be TRBD1 (6 bases). The CDR3 covers 13 residues. Germline loops: CDR1 SQVTM, CDR2 ANQGSEA. V dropped 6 bases and J dropped 2 bases, with 13 bases sitting between them. This CDR3 reads CSVSDRLNTEAFF. In DNA, the CDR3 is TGCAGCGTCTCGGACAGACTTAACACTGAAGCTTTCTTT. The full variable domain, its missing parts supplied by reference TRBV29-1 and TRBJ1-1, is SAVISQKPSRDICQRGTSLTIQCQVDSQVTMMFWYRQQPGQSLTLIATANQGSEATYESGFVIDKFPISRPNLTFSTLTVSNMSPEDSSIYLCSVSDRLNTEAFFGQGTRLTVV.

CDR3 nucleotides: TGTGCCAGCAGCTTGGACAGGGTTCAGCCCCAGCATTTT. Protein product: CASSLDRVQPQHF. The chain links TRBV5-6 to TRBJ1-5; D is perhaps TRBD1 (6 bases). CDR3 length equals 13 residues. Trimming left V 0 bases short and J 6 bases short, with 7 bases between. Germline V CDR1 and CDR2: SGHDT, YYEEEE.

As to this clone: Germline is not matched at one junction end, which may reflect a read error. V gene TRBV9 combines with J gene TRBJ2-1, with D hard to call. CDR3 length: 17 amino acids. Germline CDR1 reads SGDLS; CDR2 reads YYNGEE. The CDR3 DNA is TGTGCCAGCAGCGTAGCTGCTCGTAGCAGATCTTACAATGGGCAGTTCTTC. Its protein is CASSVAARSRSYNGQFF.

V is TRBV4-1 and J is TRBJ2-7, with 7 bases that match TRBD1. V shed 6 bases and J 2 bases; nucleotides not matched to a gene: 7. Germline V CDR1 and CDR2: MGHRA, YSYEKL. The CDR3 covers 14 residues. The CDR3 sequence is CASSPPDRAYEQYF. The CDR3 DNA sequence: TGCGCCAGCAGTCCACCTGACAGGGCCTACGAGCAGTACTTC.

The V gene is TRBV11-3, the J gene TRBJ1-3; 10 positions agree with TRBD1. V lost 5 bases to trimming and J lost 3 bases; unmatched junction nucleotides: 13. The CDR3 is 18 residues long. Germline CDR1 SGHNT, CDR2 YENEEA. The CDR3 DNA reads as TGTGCCAGCAGCGGCAGTGGACAGGGGGGTTCGAGTGGAAACACCATATATTTT. It specifies CASSGSGQGGSSGNTIYF. Full variable domain (remainder filled in from reference TRBV11-3 and TRBJ1-3): EAGVVQSPRYKIIEKKQPVAFWCNPISGHNTLYWYLQNLGQGPELLIRYENEEAVDDSQLPKDRFSAERLKGVDSTLKIQPAELGDSAVYLCASSGSGQGGSSGNTIYFGEGSWLTVV.